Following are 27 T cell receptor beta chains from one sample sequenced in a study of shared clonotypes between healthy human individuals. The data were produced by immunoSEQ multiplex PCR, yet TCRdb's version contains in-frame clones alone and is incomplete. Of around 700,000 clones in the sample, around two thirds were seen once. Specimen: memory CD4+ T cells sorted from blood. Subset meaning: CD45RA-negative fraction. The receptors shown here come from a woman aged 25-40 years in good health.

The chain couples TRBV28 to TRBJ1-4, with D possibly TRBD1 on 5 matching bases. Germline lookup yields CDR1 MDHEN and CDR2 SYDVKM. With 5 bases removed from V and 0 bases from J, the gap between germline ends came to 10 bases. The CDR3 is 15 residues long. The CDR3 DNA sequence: TGTGCCAGCAGTCGGGACGGGGCAACTAATGAAAAACTGTTTTTT. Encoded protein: CASSRDGATNEKLFF. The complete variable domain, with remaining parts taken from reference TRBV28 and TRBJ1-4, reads DVKVTQSSRYLVKRTGEKVFLECVQDMDHENMFWYRQDPGLGLRLIYFSYDVKMKEKGDIPEGYSVSREKKERFSLILESASTNQTSMYLCASSRDGATNEKLFFGSGTQLSVL.

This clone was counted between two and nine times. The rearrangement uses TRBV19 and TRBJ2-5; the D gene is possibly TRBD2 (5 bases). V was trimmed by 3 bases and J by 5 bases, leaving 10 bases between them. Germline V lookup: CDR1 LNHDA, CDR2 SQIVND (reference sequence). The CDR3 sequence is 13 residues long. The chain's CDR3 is CASSMIPGETQYF. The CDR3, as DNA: TGTGCCAGTAGTATGATTCCGGGGGAGACCCAGTACTTC. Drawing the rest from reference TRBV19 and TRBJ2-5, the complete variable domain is DGGITQSPKYLFRKEGQNVTLSCEQNLNHDAMYWYRQDPGQGLRLIYYSQIVNDFQKGDIAEGYSVSREKKESFPLTVTSAQKNPTAFYLCASSMIPGETQYFGPGTRLLVL.

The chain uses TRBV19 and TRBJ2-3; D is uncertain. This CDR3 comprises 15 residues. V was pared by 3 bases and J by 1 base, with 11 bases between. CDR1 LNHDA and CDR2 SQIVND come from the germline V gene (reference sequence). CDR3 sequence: CASSMGLEGTDTQYF. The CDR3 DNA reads TGTGCCAGTAGTATGGGCCTAGAAGGCACAGATACGCAGTATTTT.

The CDR3 reads CASSSIASANTEAFF. CDR3 bases: TGTGCCAGCAGCTCCATTGCATCGGCGAACACTGAAGCTTTCTTT. The chain carries TRBV7-6 and TRBJ1-1, with no clear D. Germline CDR1 is SGHVS and CDR2 is FNYEAQ. There are 15 residues in the CDR3. The germline V and J ends were trimmed by 4 bases and 1 base, with 13 bases remaining between them.

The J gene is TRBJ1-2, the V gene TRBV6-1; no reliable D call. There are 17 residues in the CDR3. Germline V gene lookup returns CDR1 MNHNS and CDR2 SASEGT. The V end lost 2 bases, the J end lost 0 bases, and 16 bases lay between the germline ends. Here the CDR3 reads CASSEFFDTATNYGYTF. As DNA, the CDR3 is TGTGCCAGCAGTGAATTCTTCGATACAGCCACTAACTATGGCTACACCTTC.

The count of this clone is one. The CDR3 loop is CASSSAGLQDNEQFF. The CDR3 DNA follows: TGTGCCAGCAGCTCAGCGGGGTTGCAGGACAATGAGCAGTTCTTC. The rearrangement links TRBV11-2 to TRBJ2-1; 7 bases are shared with TRBD2. J gave up 5 bases and V 4 bases, and 8 bases lay outside the gene matches. There are 15 residues in the CDR3. Germline assignment: CDR1 SGHAT and CDR2 FQNNGV.

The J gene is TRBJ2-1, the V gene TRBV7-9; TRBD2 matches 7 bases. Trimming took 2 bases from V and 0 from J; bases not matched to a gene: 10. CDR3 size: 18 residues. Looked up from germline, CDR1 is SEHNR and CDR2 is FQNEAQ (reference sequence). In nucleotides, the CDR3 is TGTGCCAGCAGCTTAATCCGCATGGCGGGAGACTCCTACAATGAGCAGTTCTTC. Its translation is CASSLIRMAGDSYNEQFF.

The CDR3 bases are TGTGCCAGTAGTACACATTTACAGGGGCGGAACACTGAAGCTTTCTTT. It codes for CASSTHLQGRNTEAFF. The chain is built from TRBV19 and TRBJ1-1; 7 bases line up with TRBD1. V lost 4 bases to trimming and J lost 1 base; unmatched junction nucleotides: 9. This CDR3 has 16 amino acids. CDR1 LNHDA and CDR2 SQIVND come from the germline V gene (reference sequence).

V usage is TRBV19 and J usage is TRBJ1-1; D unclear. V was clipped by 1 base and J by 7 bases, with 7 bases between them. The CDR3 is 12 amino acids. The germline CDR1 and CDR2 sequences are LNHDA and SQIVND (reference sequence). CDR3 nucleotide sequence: TGTGCCAGTAGTATAGGTTTCGGTGAAGCTTTCTTT. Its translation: CASSIGFGEAFF.

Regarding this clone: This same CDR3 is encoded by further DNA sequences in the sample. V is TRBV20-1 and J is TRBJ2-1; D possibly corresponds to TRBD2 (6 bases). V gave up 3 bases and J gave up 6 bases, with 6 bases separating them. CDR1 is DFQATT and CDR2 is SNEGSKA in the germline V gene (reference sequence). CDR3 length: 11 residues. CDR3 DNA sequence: TGCAGTGCTAGTAGCGGCAATGAGCAGTTCTTC. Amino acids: CSASSGNEQFF.

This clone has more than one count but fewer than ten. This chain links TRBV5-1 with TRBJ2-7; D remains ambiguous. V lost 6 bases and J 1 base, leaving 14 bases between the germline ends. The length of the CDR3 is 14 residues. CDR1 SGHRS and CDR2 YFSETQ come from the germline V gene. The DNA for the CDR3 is TGCGCCAGCATGTTCCACGACACTTCCTACGAGCAGTACTTC. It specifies CASMFHDTSYEQYF.

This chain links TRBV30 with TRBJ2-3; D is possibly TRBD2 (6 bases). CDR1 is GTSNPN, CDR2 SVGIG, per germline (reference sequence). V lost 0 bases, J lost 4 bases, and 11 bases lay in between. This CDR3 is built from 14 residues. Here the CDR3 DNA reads TGTGCCTGGAGTGTAAAGGCGGGGTCAGATACGCAGTATTTT. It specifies CAWSVKAGSDTQYF.

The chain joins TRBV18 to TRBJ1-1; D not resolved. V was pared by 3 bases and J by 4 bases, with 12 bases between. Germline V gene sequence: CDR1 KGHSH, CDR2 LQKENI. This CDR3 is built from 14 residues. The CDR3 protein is CASSPEGGITEAFF. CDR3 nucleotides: TGTGCCAGCTCACCGGAGGGAGGGATCACTGAAGCTTTCTTT.

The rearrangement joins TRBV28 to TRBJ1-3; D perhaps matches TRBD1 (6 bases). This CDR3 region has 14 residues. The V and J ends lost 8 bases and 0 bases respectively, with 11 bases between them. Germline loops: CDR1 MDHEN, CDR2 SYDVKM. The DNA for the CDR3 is TGTGCCAGCCTAGGGGGGGGCTCTGGAAACACCATATATTTT. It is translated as CASLGGGSGNTIYF.

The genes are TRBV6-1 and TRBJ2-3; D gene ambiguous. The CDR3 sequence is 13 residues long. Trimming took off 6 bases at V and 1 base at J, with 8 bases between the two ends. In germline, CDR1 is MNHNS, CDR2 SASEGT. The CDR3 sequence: CASSGVRTDTQYF. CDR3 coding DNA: TGTGCCAGCAGCGGCGTCCGCACAGATACGCAGTATTTT.

CDR3 nucleotides: TGTGCCAGCAGCTTAGGGTCGGAGGATACGCAGTATTTT. Protein product: CASSLGSEDTQYF. The V call is TRBV5-4, the J call TRBJ2-3; no definite D call. CDR3 size: 13 residues. The V gene's germline CDR1 is SGHNT and CDR2 YYREEE (reference sequence). The V end was cut by 2 bases, the J end by 6 bases, with 10 bases between.

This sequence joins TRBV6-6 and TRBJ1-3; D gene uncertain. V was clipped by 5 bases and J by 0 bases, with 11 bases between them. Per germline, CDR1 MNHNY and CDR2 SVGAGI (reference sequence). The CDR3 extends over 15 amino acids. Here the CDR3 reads CASSTGVGSGNTIYF. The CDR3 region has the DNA TGTGCCAGCAGTACCGGGGTAGGCTCTGGAAACACCATATATTTT.

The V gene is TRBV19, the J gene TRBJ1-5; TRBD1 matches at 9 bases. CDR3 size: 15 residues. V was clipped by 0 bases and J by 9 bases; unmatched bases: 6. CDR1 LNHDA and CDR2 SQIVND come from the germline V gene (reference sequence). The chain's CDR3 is CASSIDRGQGPPQHF. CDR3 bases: TGTGCCAGTAGTATAGATCGGGGACAGGGACCGCCCCAGCATTTT.

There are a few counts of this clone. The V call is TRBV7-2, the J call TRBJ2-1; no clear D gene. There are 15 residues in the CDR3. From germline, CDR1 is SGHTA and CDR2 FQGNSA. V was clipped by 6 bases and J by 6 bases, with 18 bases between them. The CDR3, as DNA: TGTGCCAGCAGTCCCCGATGGTCCTATACCAATGAGCAGTTCTTC. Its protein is CASSPRWSYTNEQFF. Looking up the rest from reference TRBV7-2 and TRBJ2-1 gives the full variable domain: GAGVSQSPSNKVTEKGKDVELRCDPISGHTALYWYRQSLGQGLEFLIYFQGNSAPDKSGLPSDRFSAERTGGSVSTLTIQRTQQEDSAVYLCASSPRWSYTNEQFFGPGTRLTVL.

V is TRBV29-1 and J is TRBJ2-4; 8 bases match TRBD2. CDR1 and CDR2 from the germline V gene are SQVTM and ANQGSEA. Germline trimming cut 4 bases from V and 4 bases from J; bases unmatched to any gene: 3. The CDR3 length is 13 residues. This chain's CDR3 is CSVAASGKNIQYF. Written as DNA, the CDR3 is TGCAGCGTTGCCGCTAGCGGGAAAAACATTCAGTACTTC.

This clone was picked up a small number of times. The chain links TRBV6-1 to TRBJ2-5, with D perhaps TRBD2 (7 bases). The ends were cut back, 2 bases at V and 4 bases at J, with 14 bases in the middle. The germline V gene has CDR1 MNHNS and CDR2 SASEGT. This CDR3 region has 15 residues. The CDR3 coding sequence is TGTGCCAGCAGTGAACGGTTGGGGGGGCGAGAGACCCAGTACTTC. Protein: CASSERLGGRETQYF.

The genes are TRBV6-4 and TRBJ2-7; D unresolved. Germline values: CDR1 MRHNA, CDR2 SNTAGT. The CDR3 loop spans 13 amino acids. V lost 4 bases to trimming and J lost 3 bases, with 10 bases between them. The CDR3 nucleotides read TGTGCCAGCAGTGGACGGATGGTCTACGAGCAGTACTTC. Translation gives CASSGRMVYEQYF.

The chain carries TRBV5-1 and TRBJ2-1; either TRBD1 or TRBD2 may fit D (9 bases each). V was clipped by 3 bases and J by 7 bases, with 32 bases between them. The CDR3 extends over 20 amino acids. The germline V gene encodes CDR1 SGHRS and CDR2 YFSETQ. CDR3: CASSSLAGQGGLAGRNEQFF. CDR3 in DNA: TGCGCCAGCAGCTCCCTCGCGGGACAGGGAGGGCTAGCGGGAAGGAATGAGCAGTTCTTC.

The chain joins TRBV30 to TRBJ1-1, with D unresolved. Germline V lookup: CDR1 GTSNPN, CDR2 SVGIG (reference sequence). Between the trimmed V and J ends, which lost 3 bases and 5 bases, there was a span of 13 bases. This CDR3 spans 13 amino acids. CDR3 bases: TGTGCCTGGAGCCCGGCCCGGCGGACTGAAGCTTTCTTT. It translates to CAWSPARRTEAFF.

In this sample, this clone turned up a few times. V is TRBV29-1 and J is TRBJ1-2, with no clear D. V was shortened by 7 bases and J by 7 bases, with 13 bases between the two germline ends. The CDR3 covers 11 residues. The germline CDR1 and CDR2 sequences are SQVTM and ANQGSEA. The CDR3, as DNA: TGCAGCGGGTCGGGTCCGGCTGGCTACACCTTC. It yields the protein CSGSGPAGYTF.

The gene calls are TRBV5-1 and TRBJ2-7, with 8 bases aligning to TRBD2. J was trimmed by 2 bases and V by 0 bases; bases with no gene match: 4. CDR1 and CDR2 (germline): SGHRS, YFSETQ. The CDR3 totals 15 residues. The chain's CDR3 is CASSLAGGETYEQYF. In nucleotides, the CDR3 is TGCGCCAGCAGCTTGGCCGGGGGGGAAACCTACGAGCAGTACTTC.

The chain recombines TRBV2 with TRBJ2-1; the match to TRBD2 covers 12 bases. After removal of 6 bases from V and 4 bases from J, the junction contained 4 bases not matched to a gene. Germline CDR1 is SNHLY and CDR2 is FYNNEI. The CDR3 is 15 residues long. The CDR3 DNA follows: TGTGCCAGCAGGAGACTAGCGGGAGCTTACAATGAGCAGTTCTTC. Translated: CASRRLAGAYNEQFF.